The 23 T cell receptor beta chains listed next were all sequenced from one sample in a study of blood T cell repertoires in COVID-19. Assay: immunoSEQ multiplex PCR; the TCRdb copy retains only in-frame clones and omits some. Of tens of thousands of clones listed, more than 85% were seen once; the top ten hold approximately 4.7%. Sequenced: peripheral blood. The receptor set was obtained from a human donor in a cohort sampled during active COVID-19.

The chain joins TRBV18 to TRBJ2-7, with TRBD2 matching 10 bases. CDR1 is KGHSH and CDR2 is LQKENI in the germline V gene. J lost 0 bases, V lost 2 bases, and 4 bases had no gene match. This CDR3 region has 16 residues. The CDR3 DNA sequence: TGTGCCAGCTCACCAGGGCTAGCGGGGGCCTCCTACGAGCAGTACTTC. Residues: CASSPGLAGASYEQYF. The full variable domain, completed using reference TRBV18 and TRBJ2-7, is NAGVMQNPRHLVRRRGQEARLRCSPMKGHSHVYWYRQLPEEGLKFMVYLQKENIIDESGMPKERFSAEFPKEGPSILRIQQVVRGDSAAYFCASSPGLAGASYEQYFGPGTRLTVT.

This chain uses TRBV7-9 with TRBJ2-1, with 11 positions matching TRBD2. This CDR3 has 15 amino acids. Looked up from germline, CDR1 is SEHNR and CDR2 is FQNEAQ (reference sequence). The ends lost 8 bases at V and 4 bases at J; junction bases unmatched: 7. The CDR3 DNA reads TGTGCCAGCCGTCCCGGGACTAGCGGTTACAATGAGCAGTTCTTC. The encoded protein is CASRPGTSGYNEQFF.

This CDR3 reads CASSFTSTTGELFF. CDR3 DNA sequence: TGTGCCAGCAGTTTTACAAGTACCACCGGGGAGCTGTTTTTT. V usage is TRBV27 and J usage is TRBJ2-2; D uncertain. Deletions cut 3 bases from V and 4 bases from J, with 9 bases between. Germline lookup yields CDR1 MNHEY and CDR2 SMNVEV (reference sequence). This CDR3 has 14 amino acids.

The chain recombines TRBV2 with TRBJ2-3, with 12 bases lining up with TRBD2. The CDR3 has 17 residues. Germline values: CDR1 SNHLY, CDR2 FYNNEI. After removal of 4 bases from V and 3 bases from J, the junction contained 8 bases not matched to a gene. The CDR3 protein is CASSALAGGPLTDTQYF. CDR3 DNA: TGTGCCAGCAGTGCCCTAGCGGGGGGGCCGTTGACAGATACGCAGTATTTT.

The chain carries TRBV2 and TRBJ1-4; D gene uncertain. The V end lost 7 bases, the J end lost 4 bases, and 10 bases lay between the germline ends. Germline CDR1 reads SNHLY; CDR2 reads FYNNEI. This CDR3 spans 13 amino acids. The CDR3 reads CASIRTGNEKLFF. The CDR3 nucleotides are TGTGCCAGCATAAGGACTGGTAATGAAAAACTGTTTTTT.

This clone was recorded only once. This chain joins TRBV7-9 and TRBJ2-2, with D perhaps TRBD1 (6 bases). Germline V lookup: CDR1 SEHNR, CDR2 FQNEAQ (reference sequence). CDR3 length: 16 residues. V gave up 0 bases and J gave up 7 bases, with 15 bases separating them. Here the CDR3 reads CASSLANRALHGELFF. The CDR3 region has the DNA TGTGCCAGCAGCTTAGCGAACAGGGCCTTGCACGGGGAGCTGTTTTTT. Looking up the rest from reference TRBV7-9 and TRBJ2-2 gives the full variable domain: DTGVSQNPRHKITKRGQNVTFRCDPISEHNRLYWYRQTLGQGPEFLTYFQNEAQLEKSRLLSDRFSAERPKGSFSTLEIQRTEQGDSAMYLCASSLANRALHGELFFGEGSRLTVL.

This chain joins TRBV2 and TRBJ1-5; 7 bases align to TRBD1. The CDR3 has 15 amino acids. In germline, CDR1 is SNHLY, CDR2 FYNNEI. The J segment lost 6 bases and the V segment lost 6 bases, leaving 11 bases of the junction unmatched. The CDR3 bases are TGTGCCAGCAGGGCCGGTGGGACAGCGGGTCAGCCCCAGCATTTT. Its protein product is CASRAGGTAGQPQHF. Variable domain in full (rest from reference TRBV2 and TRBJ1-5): EPEVTQTPSHQVTQMGQEVILRCVPISNHLYFYWYRQILGQKVEFLVSFYNNEISEKSEIFDDQFSVERPDGSNFTLKIRSTKLEDSAMYFCASRAGGTAGQPQHFGDGTRLSIL.

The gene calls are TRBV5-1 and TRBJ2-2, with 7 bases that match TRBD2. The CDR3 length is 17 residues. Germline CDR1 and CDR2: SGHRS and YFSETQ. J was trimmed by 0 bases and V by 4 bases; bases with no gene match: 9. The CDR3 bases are TGCGCCAGCAGCCAGACCTCTAGCGGACCGAACACCGGGGAGCTGTTTTTT. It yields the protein CASSQTSSGPNTGELFF.

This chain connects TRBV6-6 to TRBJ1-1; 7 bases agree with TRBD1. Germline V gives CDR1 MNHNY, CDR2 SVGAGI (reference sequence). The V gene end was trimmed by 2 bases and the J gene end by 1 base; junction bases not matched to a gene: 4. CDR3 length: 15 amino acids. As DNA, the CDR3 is TGTGCCAGCAGTTACGCCGGGACAGAGAACACTGAAGCTTTCTTT. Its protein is CASSYAGTENTEAFF.

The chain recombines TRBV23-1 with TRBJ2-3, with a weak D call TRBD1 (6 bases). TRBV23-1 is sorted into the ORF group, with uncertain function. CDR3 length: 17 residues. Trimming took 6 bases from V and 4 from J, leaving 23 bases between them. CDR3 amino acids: CASRQTGEGVPADTQYF. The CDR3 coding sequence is TGCGCCAGCAGACAAACCGGAGAGGGGGTTCCTGCAGATACGCAGTATTTT.

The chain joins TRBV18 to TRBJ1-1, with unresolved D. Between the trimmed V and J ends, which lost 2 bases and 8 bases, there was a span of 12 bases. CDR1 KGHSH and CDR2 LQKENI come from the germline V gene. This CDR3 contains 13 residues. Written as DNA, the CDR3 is TGTGCCAGCTCACCAGGCTACGCGGAGGAAGCTTTCTTT. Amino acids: CASSPGYAEEAFF.

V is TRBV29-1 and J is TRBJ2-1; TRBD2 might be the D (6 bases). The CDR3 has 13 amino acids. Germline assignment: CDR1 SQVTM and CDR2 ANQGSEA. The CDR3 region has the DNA TGCGGTGTTCCCGGGCTAGCGTTCGATGAGCAGTTCTTC. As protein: CGVPGLAFDEQFF.

For the CDR3, the DNA is TGTGCCAGCAGCCTTACTCAGGCGAACACTGAAGCTTTCTTT. This translates into CASSLTQANTEAFF. The V and J genes are TRBV6-2 or TRBV6-3 and TRBJ1-1, with unresolved D. Germline values: CDR1 MNHEY, CDR2 SVGEGT. This CDR3 spans 14 amino acids. V was shortened by 6 bases and J by 1 base, with 12 bases between the two germline ends.

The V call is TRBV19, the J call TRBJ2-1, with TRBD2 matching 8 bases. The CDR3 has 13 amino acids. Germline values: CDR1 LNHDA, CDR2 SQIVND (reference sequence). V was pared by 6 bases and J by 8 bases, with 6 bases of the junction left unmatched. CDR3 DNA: TGTGCCAGTAGGGTCGGGAGGGTGGATGAGCAGTTCTTC. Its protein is CASRVGRVDEQFF. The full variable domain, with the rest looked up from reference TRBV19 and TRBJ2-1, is DGGITQSPKYLFRKEGQNVTLSCEQNLNHDAMYWYRQDPGQGLRLIYYSQIVNDFQKGDIAEGYSVSREKKESFPLTVTSAQKNPTAFYLCASRVGRVDEQFFGPGTRLTVL.

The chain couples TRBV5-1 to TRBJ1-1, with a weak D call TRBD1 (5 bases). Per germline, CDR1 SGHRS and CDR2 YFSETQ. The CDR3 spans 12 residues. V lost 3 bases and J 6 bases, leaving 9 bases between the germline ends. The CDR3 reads CASSSQGPEAFF. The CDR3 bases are TGCGCCAGCAGCTCCCAGGGTCCTGAAGCTTTCTTT.

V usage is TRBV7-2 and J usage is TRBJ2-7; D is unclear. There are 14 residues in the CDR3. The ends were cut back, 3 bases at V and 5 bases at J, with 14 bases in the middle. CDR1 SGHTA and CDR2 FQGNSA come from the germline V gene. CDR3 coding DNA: TGTGCCAGCAGCTTGATGGGCACACTGGACGAGCAGTACTTC. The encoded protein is CASSLMGTLDEQYF.

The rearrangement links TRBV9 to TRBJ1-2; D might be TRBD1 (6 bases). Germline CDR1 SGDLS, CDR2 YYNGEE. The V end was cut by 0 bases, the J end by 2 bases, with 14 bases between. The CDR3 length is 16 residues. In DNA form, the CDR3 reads TGTGCCAGCAGCGTAGGTGTGGGGGCGAGGAACTATGGCTACACCTTC. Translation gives CASSVGVGARNYGYTF.

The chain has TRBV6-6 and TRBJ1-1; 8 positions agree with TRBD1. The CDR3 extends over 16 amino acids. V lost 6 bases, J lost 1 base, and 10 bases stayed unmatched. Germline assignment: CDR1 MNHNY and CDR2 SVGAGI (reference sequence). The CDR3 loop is CASSRDRGPRNTEAFF. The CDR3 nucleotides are TGTGCCAGCAGCCGAGACAGGGGCCCAAGGAACACTGAAGCTTTCTTT.

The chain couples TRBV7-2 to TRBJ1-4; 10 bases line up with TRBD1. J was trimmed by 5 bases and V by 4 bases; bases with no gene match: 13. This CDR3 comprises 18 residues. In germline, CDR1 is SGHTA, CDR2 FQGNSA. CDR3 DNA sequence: TGTGCCAGCAGCTCTCTCGTCCCGGGACAGGGGTTGAATGAAAAACTGTTTTTT. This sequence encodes CASSSLVPGQGLNEKLFF.

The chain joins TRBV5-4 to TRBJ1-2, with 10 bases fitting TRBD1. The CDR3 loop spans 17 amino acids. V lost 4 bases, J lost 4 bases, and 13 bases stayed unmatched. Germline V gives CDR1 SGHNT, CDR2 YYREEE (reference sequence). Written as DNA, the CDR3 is TGTGCCAGCAGCCAAGGACAGGGGGAAGATGGAGCCTATGGCTACACCTTC. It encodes CASSQGQGEDGAYGYTF.

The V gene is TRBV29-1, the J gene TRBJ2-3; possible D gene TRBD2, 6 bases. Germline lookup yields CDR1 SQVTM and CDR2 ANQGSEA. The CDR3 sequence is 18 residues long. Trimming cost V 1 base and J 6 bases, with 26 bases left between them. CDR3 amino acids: CSVEVDYIFQAEMDTQYF. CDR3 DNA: TGCAGCGTTGAAGTGGACTATATCTTCCAAGCGGAGATGGATACGCAGTATTTT.

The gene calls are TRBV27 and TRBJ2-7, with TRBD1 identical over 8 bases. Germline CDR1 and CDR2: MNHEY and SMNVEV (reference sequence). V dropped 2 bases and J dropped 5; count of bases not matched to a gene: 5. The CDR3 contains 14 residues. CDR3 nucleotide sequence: TGTGCCAGCAGTTTACAGGGGGCGAACCACGAGCAGTACTTC. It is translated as CASSLQGANHEQYF.

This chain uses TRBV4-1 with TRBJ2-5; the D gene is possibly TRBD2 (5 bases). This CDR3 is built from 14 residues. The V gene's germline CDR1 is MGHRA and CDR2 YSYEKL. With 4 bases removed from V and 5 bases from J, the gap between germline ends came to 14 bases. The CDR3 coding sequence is TGCGCCAGCAGCCCCGAGCGGTACGACGAGACCCAGTACTTC. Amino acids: CASSPERYDETQYF.